This T cell receptor (beta chain) was sequenced for a study of beta chain features in type 1 diabetes. cDNA synthesis used the whole RNA isolate, giving expressed TCRB sequences. Sequenced naive, central memory and regulatory T cell samples produced an average of approximately 3.8 million reads. Sequenced by immunoSEQ multiplex PCR; TCRdb stores in-frame clones only, minus some. The sample lists some 350,000 clones, over 9% occurring once. The CDR3 is 15 amino acids. V gave up 6 bases and J gave up 1 base; unmatched junction bases: 7. Germline lookup yields CDR1 SNHLY and CDR2 FYNNEI. Findings of the study overall: Across all four CD4+ subsets, people with type 1 diabetes showed modestly shorter TCRB CDR3s.

With regard to this clone: No antigen is known for it.

The TCR was taken from a man aged 30 to 45 with type 1 diabetes. The chain carries TRBV2 and TRBJ1-1, with 8 bases lining up with TRBD1. The sequencing input was central memory CD4+ T cells from blood. The DNA of the CDR3 is TGTGCCAGCAGGCCAGGGACAGGTGAGAACACTGAAGCTTTCTTT. Its translation is CASRPGTGENTEAFF.